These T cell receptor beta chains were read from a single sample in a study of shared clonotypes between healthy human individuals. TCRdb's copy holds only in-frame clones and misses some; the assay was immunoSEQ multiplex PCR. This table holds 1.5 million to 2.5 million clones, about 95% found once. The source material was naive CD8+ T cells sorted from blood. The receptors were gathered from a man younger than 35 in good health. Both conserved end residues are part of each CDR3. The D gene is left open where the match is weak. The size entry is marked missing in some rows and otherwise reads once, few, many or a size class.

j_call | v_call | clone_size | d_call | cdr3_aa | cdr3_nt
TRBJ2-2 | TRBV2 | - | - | CASSVKEGGNTGELFF | TGTGCCAGCAGTGTAAAGGAGGGGGGTAACACCGGGGAGCTGTTTTTT
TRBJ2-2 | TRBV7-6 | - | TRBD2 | CASSPDAGGAPTGELFF | TGTGCCAGCAGCCCCGACGCGGGGGGCGCGCCCACCGGGGAGCTGTTTTTT
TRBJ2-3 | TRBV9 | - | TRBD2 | CASSVLQREGDTQYF | TGTGCCAGCAGCGTCCTCCAGCGGGAGGGAGATACGCAGTATTTT
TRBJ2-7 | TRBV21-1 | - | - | CASPKAPDWDISYEQYF | TGTGCCAGCCCAAAAGCGCCCGATTGGGACATCTCCTACGAGCAGTACTTC
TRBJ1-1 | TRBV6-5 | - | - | CASSTGLANTEAFF | TGTGCCAGCAGTACGGGACTCGCGAACACTGAAGCTTTCTTT
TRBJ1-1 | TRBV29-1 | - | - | CSVESPQNTEAFF | TGCAGCGTTGAGTCACCCCAGAACACTGAAGCTTTCTTT
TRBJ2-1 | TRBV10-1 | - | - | CASSGGGNPNEQFF | TGCGCCAGCAGTGGCGGGGGCAACCCTAATGAGCAGTTCTTC
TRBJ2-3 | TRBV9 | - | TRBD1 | CASSGTGAAYTDTQYF | TGTGCCAGCAGCGGGACAGGCGCTGCCTATACAGATACGCAGTATTTT
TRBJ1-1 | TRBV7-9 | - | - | CASSLVFSSTEAFF | TGTGCCAGCAGCTTAGTTTTTTCTAGCACTGAAGCTTTCTTT
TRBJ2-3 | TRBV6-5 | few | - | CASSYAGGTDTQYF | TGTGCCAGCAGTTACGCAGGGGGCACAGATACGCAGTATTTT
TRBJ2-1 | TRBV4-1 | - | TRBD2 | CASSPSGRIYNEQFF | TGCGCCAGCAGCCCTAGCGGGAGGATATACAATGAGCAGTTCTTC
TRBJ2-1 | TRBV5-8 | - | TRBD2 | CASSPLAGGYNEQFF | TGTGCCAGCAGCCCGCTAGCGGGAGGCTACAATGAGCAGTTCTTC
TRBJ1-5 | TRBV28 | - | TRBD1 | CASRDRGALWPQHF | TGTGCCAGCAGAGACAGGGGCGCGCTTTGGCCCCAGCATTTT
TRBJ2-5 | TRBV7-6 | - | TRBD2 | CASSFAGGETQYF | TGTGCCAGCAGCTTCGCGGGGGGGGAGACCCAGTACTTC
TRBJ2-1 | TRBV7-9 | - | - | CASSYSGPYNEQFF | TGTGCCAGCAGCTACTCCGGGCCCTACAATGAGCAGTTCTTC